This entry features one T cell receptor (beta chain) sequence. Its antigen is undetermined. The sample originates from a study of blood T cell dynamics during melanoma immunotherapy. Overall study context: First-line therapy was either pembrolizumab or nivolumab with ipilimumab for metastatic melanoma.

Sequencing was performed with immunoSEQ multiplex PCR; in TCRdb, only in-frame clones are kept and a portion is missing. The sample includes some 25,000 clones, roughly 87% seen only once; the top ten take 4.6%. Germline trimming cut 5 bases from V and 5 bases from J; bases unmatched to any gene: 3. CDR1 and CDR2 from the germline V gene are SNHLY and FYNNEI. There are 15 residues in the CDR3. Points from the study as a whole: Unlike progressors, later disease-control patients had W3 repertoires gaining clonality or diversity.

As for time point: pre-treatment baseline. One draw preceded checkpoint blockade; another followed its first cycle at week 3. Prior systemic cancer therapy, immunosuppressant use and other active malignancies excluded patients. The V call is TRBV2, the J call TRBJ2-3, with TRBD2 matching 14 bases. This clonotype originated in a human donor with melanoma. The source material was blood, sampled from a patient treated with checkpoint blockade. CDR3 region: CASSPGLAGGDTQYF. The CDR3, as DNA: TGTGCCAGCAGTCCCGGACTAGCGGGAGGAGATACGCAGTATTTT.